One TCR beta chain is described in this entry. At least ten counts were recorded for this clonotype. Its cognate antigen has yet to be identified. The sample holds no much larger clone one base away, and base qualities are not on file. This sample was taken from a study of CD8+CD57+ T cells in acquired aplastic anemia (dated by TCRdb to the late 2010s). Background for the entire study: A mean of about 3 ug of DNA, ranging from about 0.19 to 27.4 ug, was extracted from sorted CD4+ and CD8+ cells. A CD8+CD57+ expansion meant a frequency higher than the mean frequency seen in healthy subjects. Overall results and qualifications from the work: Between patients and healthy controls, no significant difference in CD8+ Simpson's diversity was found (P=0.060). About 30 CD8+ CDR3 sequences were found to be shared between patients and controls, but these sequences appeared to be highly expressed in patients and within the immunodominant clones of the patients.

Genomic DNA served as template for TCR beta VDJ combination and CDR3 sequence profiling. TCR repertoire sequencing was run on an Illumina HiSeq 2000. The source study handled its data this way. Repertoires were assessed using TRBV/TRBJ rearrangement plots, CDR3 size and DJ length profiles, and Simpson's diversity index. Whichever DNA sequence was most abundant in the deep sequencing data was defined as the immunodominant clone. CDR3 amino acid sequences were screened for sharing across subjects and compared with published repertoires and the VDJdb database. Using fastp trimming at Q25 and MiXCR clonotype assembly, TCRdb reanalyzed the public sequencing data and kept in-frame beta chains. Every distinct CDR3 protein forms one entry, paired with its most common genes and DNA. The V and J calls and clone size come from TCRdb's table, not from the authors' own analysis. Within this sample are around 120,000 distinct CDR3 sequences, with 30% to 45% of them counted one time only. The ten largest clones represent about 2.6% of the sample.

Flow cytometry had shown CD8+CD57+ cell expansion in the patients selected for sequencing. Every patient had severe acquired aplastic anemia, diagnosed using the International Study of Aplastic Anemia and Agranulocytosis and Camitta criteria. No patient had received any therapy when blood was sampled. In this study, sorted CD4+ and CD8+ T cells from the blood of healthy subjects and of severe aplastic anemia patients had their TCR repertoires deep-sequenced. Patients were enrolled in the USA under clinicaltrials.gov protocols 00001620, 01623167, 00001397, 00071045, 00081523 and 00961064. Ficoll-Paque density gradient centrifugation was used to isolate peripheral blood mononuclear cells. Before DNA extraction, CD4+ and CD8+ T cells were sorted by FACS or by magnetic beads. The receptor was isolated from a human donor with aplastic anemia. Sequencing was carried out using sorted CD4+, CD8+, or CD8+CD57+ T cells (not recorded which) from PBMCs.

The sequence in DNA is TGTGCCACCAGCAGAGATGCCAGGGGGGGAGAAAAACTGTTTTTT. Its translation is CATSRDARGGEKLFF. The V and J genes are TRBV15 and TRBJ1-4; 7 central bases correspond to TRBD1. The CDR3 covers 15 residues, taking in both the cysteine and the phenylalanine. Left in the record is the CDR3 DNA by itself, 45 bases read in frame from the first base. V loses 0 bases at its end and J loses 8 bases; junction bases beyond the gene matches: 6. As encoded in the germline V gene (reference sequence), CDR1 is LNHNV while CDR2 is YYDKDF.